Listed below are T cell receptor beta chains from one sample, sequenced in a study of OX40 agonist ivuxolimab in advanced cancers. Repertoires were generated with immunoSEQ multiplex PCR, while TCRdb's copy carries only in-frame clones and drops some. The sample has tens of thousands of clones; about 90% are singletons. The sequencing used CD4+ or CD8+ T cells sorted from blood, collected in a trial of the OX40 agonist ivuxolimab. The origin of the receptors is an adult with an advanced solid tumor such as melanoma, head and neck, liver or kidney cancer. CDR3s include the opening cysteine and the closing phenylalanine or tryptophan. The listing skips clone size in some rows; elsewhere it reads once, few, many or a size class.

v_call	clone_size	j_call	cdr3_aa
TRBV11-2	once	TRBJ2-3	CASSYLTGGTDTQYF
TRBV11-2	.	TRBJ1-1	CASSEGAYQNTEAFF
TRBV29-1	.	TRBJ1-2	CSVDPGSDGYTF
TRBV5-6	.	TRBJ2-1	CASSRTRNDEQFF
TRBV5-1	.	TRBJ2-3	CASSLAGASTDTQYF
TRBV7-9	.	TRBJ2-7	CASSSNIIRGPPSYEQYF
TRBV9	.	TRBJ2-1	CASSVGNYNEQFF
TRBV5-8	.	TRBJ2-7	CASSLVTGIDEQYF
TRBV5-1	.	TRBJ2-2	CASSLLAGELFF
TRBV13	few	TRBJ2-3	CASRTGLPTDTQYF
TRBV15	few	TRBJ2-3	CATSRERDVPDTQYF
TRBV2	.	TRBJ1-3	CASSGGQGGNTIYF
TRBV11-3	.	TRBJ2-7	CASSSPSVLTGPYYPYEQYF
TRBV27	.	TRBJ2-1	CASSLSLRNEQFF
TRBV19	.	TRBJ2-7	CASSIDRTSVRREQYF
TRBV27	.	TRBJ1-2	CASSLTQPAVSYGYTF
TRBV10-3	once	TRBJ2-7	CAISESLAGEYEQYF
TRBV7-5	.	TRBJ1-1	CARRLSGGHQNTEAFF
TRBV6-4	.	TRBJ1-4	CASSAETGMNEKLFF
TRBV13	.	TRBJ1-6	CASSLGGSHNSPLHF
TRBV6-5	.	TRBJ2-3	CASSYGGGGVDTQYF
TRBV9	.	TRBJ1-2	CASSAQVGARALPYYGYTF
TRBV6-5	once	TRBJ2-5	CASIGGLAGGWTQYF
TRBV7-9	.	TRBJ2-3	CASSSSGTTGEGYTDTQYF
TRBV7-9	.	TRBJ2-2	CASRGQDGGELFF
TRBV27	.	TRBJ1-2	CASTPGQGAMYGYTF
TRBV7-9	.	TRBJ2-7	CASSPGTRSYEQYF
TRBV5-1	.	TRBJ1-2	CASSLASGTPTFYGYTF
TRBV9	.	TRBJ1-2	CASSVGDVRGYTF
TRBV19	.	TRBJ2-2	CASTSYRVNSGELFF
TRBV11-2	few	TRBJ1-2	CASSLSRYGYTF
TRBV21-1	.	TRBJ1-4	CASIPDSTNEKLFF
TRBV6-5	.	TRBJ1-1	CASSPAGGSNTEAFF
TRBV18	.	TRBJ1-4	CASSPLTHGDEKLFF
TRBV6-5	.	TRBJ1-1	CASSHYNTEAFF
TRBV6-1	large	TRBJ2-2	CASSSRGPGELFF
TRBV19	.	TRBJ1-1	CASSVRENTEAFF
TRBV15	.	TRBJ1-1	CATGPGDVTEAFF
TRBV7-9	.	TRBJ1-2	CASSLAFGAGDGYTF
TRBV2	.	TRBJ2-3	CASSDFQGVGTDTQYF
TRBV27	.	TRBJ1-4	CASSLSPQEKLFF
TRBV7-2	once	TRBJ2-2	CASSWSRNTGELFF